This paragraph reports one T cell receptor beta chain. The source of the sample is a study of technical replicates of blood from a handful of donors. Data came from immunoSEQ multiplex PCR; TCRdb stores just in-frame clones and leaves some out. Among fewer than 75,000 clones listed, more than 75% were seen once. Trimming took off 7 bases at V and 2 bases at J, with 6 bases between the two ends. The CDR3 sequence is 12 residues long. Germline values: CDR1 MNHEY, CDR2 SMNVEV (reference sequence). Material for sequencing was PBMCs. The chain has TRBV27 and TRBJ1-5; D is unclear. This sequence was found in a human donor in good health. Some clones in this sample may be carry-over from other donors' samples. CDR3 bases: TGTGCCAGCAAGAGCGGCAATCAGCCCCAGCATTTT. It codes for CASKSGNQPQHF.